The 30 T cell receptor beta chains given below trace back to one sample, sequenced in a study of blood T cell repertoires in COVID-19. Repertoires were generated with immunoSEQ multiplex PCR, while TCRdb's copy carries only in-frame clones and drops some. The table has roughly 250,000 clones, around 86% seen once. The sequenced sample consisted of peripheral blood. The receptor set was obtained from a woman aged 60 to 75 with active or convalescent COVID-19.

The chain employs TRBV27 and TRBJ2-3, with a possible D match to TRBD2 (6 bases). Looked up from germline, CDR1 is MNHEY and CDR2 is SMNVEV (reference sequence). The germline V and J ends were trimmed by 2 bases and 2 bases, with 11 bases remaining between them. This CDR3 is built from 15 residues. The CDR3 here is CASSLAGPITDTQYF. For the CDR3, the DNA is TGTGCCAGCAGTTTAGCGGGACCCATCACAGATACGCAGTATTTT.

The chain links TRBV5-4 to TRBJ2-7; D is possibly TRBD2 (6 bases). From germline, CDR1 is SGHNT and CDR2 YYREEE (reference sequence). V lost 4 bases to trimming and J lost 0 bases, with 14 bases between them. The CDR3 has 15 amino acids. This CDR3 reads CASSLEGASSYEQYF. In DNA form, the CDR3 reads TGTGCCAGCAGCCTGGAGGGAGCGAGCTCCTACGAGCAGTACTTC.

This sequence joins TRBV27 and TRBJ2-7, with 8 bases identical to TRBD1. CDR1 and CDR2 from the germline V gene are MNHEY and SMNVEV (reference sequence). The CDR3 has 15 residues. Trimming removed 5 bases from V and 7 bases from J; junction bases left unmatched: 13. In DNA form, the CDR3 reads TGTGCCAGCAGTACCTCCGGGACAGGTCCCTTGGAGCAGTACTTC. Its protein is CASSTSGTGPLEQYF.

This chain connects TRBV5-1 to TRBJ2-3; TRBD2 matches 12 bases. The V gene's germline CDR1 is SGHRS and CDR2 YFSETQ. V shed 0 bases, J shed 4 bases, and the junction held 6 bases outside the gene matches. The CDR3 runs 17 residues. CDR3 sequence (DNA): TGCGCCAGCAGCTTGGCTAGCGGGGGGGCCGGGGCAGATACGCAGTATTTT. Translation: CASSLASGGAGADTQYF.

The chain has TRBV5-1 and TRBJ1-1, with 8 bases lining up with TRBD1. J was trimmed by 1 base and V by 3 bases; bases with no gene match: 5. The CDR3 runs 15 residues. Germline V gene data show CDR1 as SGHRS and CDR2 as YFSETQ. CDR3 coding DNA: TGCGCCAGCAGCTCTCTACAGGGGGGGAACACTGAAGCTTTCTTT. Its translation: CASSSLQGGNTEAFF.

This clone was picked up one time. This chain connects TRBV29-1 to TRBJ2-1; TRBD2 is a possible D gene (5 bases). Trimming cost V 2 bases and J 13 bases, with 15 bases left between them. CDR3 size: 12 residues. Per the germline V gene, CDR1 is SQVTM and CDR2 is ANQGSEA. The CDR3 coding sequence is TGCAGCGTTGAATGGGAGAAGTGGCGTCAGTTCTTC. Amino acid sequence: CSVEWEKWRQFF.

V and J are TRBV29-1 and TRBJ1-2; D is unresolved. The CDR3 runs to 12 residues. V lost 6 bases, J lost 4 bases, and 12 bases lay in between. Looked up from germline, CDR1 is SQVTM and CDR2 is ANQGSEA. CDR3: CSVESLFYGYTF. In nucleotides, the CDR3 is TGCAGCGTCGAAAGCTTATTCTATGGCTACACCTTC.

The chain combines TRBV4-3 with TRBJ2-1; no reliable D call. The CDR3 contains 16 residues. Germline values: CDR1 LGHNA, CDR2 YSLEER. Trimming took 0 bases from V and 5 from J, leaving 14 bases between them. The CDR3 here is CASSQERWQTHNEQFF. The CDR3 nucleotides read TGCGCCAGCAGCCAAGAGAGGTGGCAGACTCACAATGAGCAGTTCTTC.

As regards this clone: This specimen includes other DNA sequences encoding the same CDR3. The chain joins TRBV9 to TRBJ2-1; 8 bases fit TRBD2. Germline CDR1 and CDR2: SGDLS and YYNGEE. This CDR3 has 15 residues. The V and J ends lost 0 bases and 4 bases, in that order; junction bases with no gene match: 3. The chain's CDR3 is CASSVGGTSYNEQFF. The CDR3 nucleotides read TGTGCCAGCAGCGTAGGAGGGACTAGTTACAATGAGCAGTTCTTC.

V and J are TRBV5-1 and TRBJ2-1; unclear D gene. Germline values: CDR1 SGHRS, CDR2 YFSETQ. This CDR3 comprises 10 residues. V dropped 7 bases and J dropped 4 bases, with 3 bases sitting between them. The CDR3 nucleotides read TGCGCCAGCCATTACAATGAGCAGTTCTTC. Encoded protein: CASHYNEQFF.

This clone was counted between two and nine times. The chain carries TRBV15 and TRBJ1-2; 8 bases are a match to TRBD1. Germline CDR1 LNHNV, CDR2 YYDKDF (reference sequence). This CDR3 region has 13 residues. Trimming removed 7 bases from V and 4 bases from J; junction bases left unmatched: 5. This CDR3 reads CATTRDRTYGYTF. As DNA, the CDR3 is TGTGCCACCACACGGGACAGGACCTATGGCTACACCTTC.

The chain employs TRBV2 and TRBJ2-2, with 9 bases identical to TRBD1. There are 16 residues in the CDR3. Germline-derived CDR1 and CDR2 are SNHLY and FYNNEI. V was clipped by 8 bases and J by 3 bases; unmatched bases: 10. CDR3 region: CASQTPTGGYTGELFF. CDR3 nucleotides: TGTGCCAGCCAAACACCGACAGGGGGTTACACCGGGGAGCTGTTTTTT.

The V call is TRBV10-1, the J call TRBJ2-7; 7 nucleotides line up with TRBD1. J lost 2 bases, V lost 4 bases, and 5 bases had no gene match. Germline V gene data show CDR1 as WNHNN and CDR2 as SYGVQD (reference sequence). The CDR3 consists of 14 residues. CDR3 sequence (DNA): TGCGCCAGCAGTGGGACAGGTGAACCCTACGAGCAGTACTTC. Its translation is CASSGTGEPYEQYF.

This chain joins TRBV10-3 and TRBJ1-1, with D unresolved. V was cut by 4 bases and J by 4 bases, with 7 bases left in between. CDR3 size: 12 residues. The germline V gene encodes CDR1 ENHRY and CDR2 SYGVKD. The DNA of the CDR3 is TGTGCCATCAGTGTAGATAGCACTGAAGCTTTCTTT. It translates to CAISVDSTEAFF.

The V gene is TRBV7-9, the J gene TRBJ1-3; no definite D call. CDR1 and CDR2 from the germline V gene are SEHNR and FQNEAQ (reference sequence). V lost 4 bases and J lost 0, with 10 bases in between. The CDR3 totals 15 residues. The CDR3 nucleotides read TGTGCCAGCAGCTCTAGGTACTCCTCTGGAAACACCATATATTTT. It yields the protein CASSSRYSSGNTIYF.

In its sample, this clone was seen once. The chain carries TRBV6-2 or TRBV6-3 and TRBJ2-2, with 14 nucleotides matching TRBD2. Per germline, CDR1 MNHEY and CDR2 SVGEGT. This CDR3 has 20 residues. Losses at the gene ends were 4 bases for V and 7 bases for J; bases not matched to a gene: 17. The CDR3 spells CASSSETGTSGGLLGGELFF. DNA for the CDR3: TGTGCCAGCAGTTCAGAGACCGGGACTAGCGGGGGCCTCCTGGGCGGGGAGCTGTTTTTT.

This chain connects TRBV7-9 to TRBJ2-7, with D unresolved. The CDR3 totals 12 residues. V was trimmed by 2 bases and J by 2 bases, leaving 4 bases between them. Germline V gene data show CDR1 as SEHNR and CDR2 as FQNEAQ (reference sequence). CDR3 DNA: TGTGCCAGCAGCTTATCCGCCTACGAGCAGTACTTC. The encoded protein is CASSLSAYEQYF.

The genes are TRBV7-8 and TRBJ1-5; D not certain. With 0 bases removed from V and 0 bases from J, the gap between germline ends came to 12 bases. The V gene's germline CDR1 is SGHVS and CDR2 FQNEAQ. The CDR3 has 17 residues. As DNA, the CDR3 is TGTGCCAGCAGCTTAGCAGTTGCTAGCTATAGCAATCAGCCCCAGCATTTT. This gives the protein CASSLAVASYSNQPQHF.

V is TRBV6-6 and J is TRBJ2-7, with 8 nucleotides matching TRBD1. The CDR3 extends over 13 amino acids. Germline V gives CDR1 MNHNY, CDR2 SVGAGI (reference sequence). Trimming took 5 bases from V and 4 from J; bases not matched to a gene: 4. CDR3: CASSPRQGYEQYF. DNA for the CDR3: TGTGCCAGCAGTCCTCGACAGGGGTACGAGCAGTACTTC.

The J gene is TRBJ1-4, the V gene TRBV10-3; D is perhaps TRBD1 (5 bases). Trimming pared 4 bases from V and 4 bases from J, leaving 16 bases between. Germline V CDR1 and CDR2: ENHRY, SYGVKD. The CDR3 loop spans 16 amino acids. The CDR3 region is CAISAKTAGINEKLFF. CDR3 nucleotides: TGTGCCATCAGTGCCAAAACGGCAGGGATTAATGAAAAACTGTTTTTT.

This clone showed up just a few times. CDR3 nucleotide sequence: TGTGCCAGCAGTACAGGCAACTATGGCTACACCTTC. Its protein product is CASSTGNYGYTF. V is TRBV25-1 and J is TRBJ1-2; possibly TRBD1 for D (5 bases). The CDR3 covers 12 residues. Trimming took off 5 bases at V and 2 bases at J, with 6 bases between the two ends. The germline V gene encodes CDR1 MGHDK and CDR2 SYGVNS.

The CDR3 sequence: CASSQDGGALTEAFF. DNA of the CDR3: TGTGCCAGCAGCCAAGATGGGGGGGCGCTGACTGAAGCTTTCTTT. The chain couples TRBV3-1 (or the pseudogene TRBV3-2) to TRBJ1-1; D might be TRBD1 (6 bases). Trimming took 0 bases from V and 5 from J, leaving 13 bases between them. The CDR3 totals 15 residues. CDR1 LGHDT and CDR2 YNNKEL come from the germline V gene (reference sequence).

V is TRBV18 and J is TRBJ2-2; 8 bases map to TRBD2. J lost 4 bases, V lost 1 base, and 5 bases had no gene match. Germline values: CDR1 KGHSH, CDR2 LQKENI. CDR3 length equals 16 residues. For the CDR3, the DNA is TGTGCCAGCTCACCACAATTCCGGGGGGGCACCGGGGAGCTGTTTTTT. Translation: CASSPQFRGGTGELFF.

This sequence joins TRBV5-1 and TRBJ2-5, with unresolved D. Germline lookup yields CDR1 SGHRS and CDR2 YFSETQ. The CDR3 totals 15 residues. The V end was cut by 0 bases, the J end by 3 bases, with 12 bases between. The DNA of the CDR3 is TGCGCCAGCAGCTTGGGAGGAAGAGTTGAAGAGACCCAGTACTTC. It translates to CASSLGGRVEETQYF.

This clone has only one observation. This chain links TRBV19 with TRBJ1-6, with a tentative D call TRBD1 (6 bases). V was pared by 3 bases and J by 6 bases, with 12 bases between. CDR3 length: 15 residues. Germline-derived CDR1 and CDR2 are LNHDA and SQIVND (reference sequence). CDR3 sequence (DNA): TGTGCCAGTAGTATTCCAGGGGAAAGTAATTCACCCCTCCACTTT. Translating gives CASSIPGESNSPLHF.

The gene calls are TRBV6-5 and TRBJ1-5; the match to TRBD1 covers 7 bases. V shed 8 bases and J 4 bases; nucleotides not matched to a gene: 11. The germline CDR1 and CDR2 sequences are MNHEY and SVGAGI. CDR3 length: 15 residues. CDR3 coding DNA: TGTGCCAGCCGTACTTCCGACAGGGCGAATCAGCCCCAGCATTTT. This codes for CASRTSDRANQPQHF.

V usage is TRBV18 and J usage is TRBJ1-3; a weak D match, TRBD1 (5 bases). This CDR3 contains 15 residues. Between the trimmed V and J ends, which lost 3 bases and 2 bases, there was a span of 11 bases. Germline V gene data show CDR1 as KGHSH and CDR2 as LQKENI. The CDR3 DNA reads as TGTGCCAGCTCACCGAGACAGAGCACTGGAAACACCATATATTTT. Its protein is CASSPRQSTGNTIYF.

V gene TRBV7-3 combines with J gene TRBJ2-1, with D possibly TRBD2 on 6 matching bases. This CDR3 is 15 amino acids long. Germline-derived CDR1 and CDR2 are SGHTA and FQGTGA. Trimming left V 2 bases short and J 4 bases short, with 12 bases between. This CDR3 is CASSLQVGGYNEQFF. The CDR3 DNA reads as TGTGCCAGCAGCTTACAGGTGGGGGGTTACAATGAGCAGTTCTTC.

This clone was detected only once. The rearrangement links TRBV5-4 to TRBJ1-5; the D gene is possibly TRBD1 (6 bases). Trimming stripped 1 base from V and 5 bases from J, with 7 bases between. CDR3 length equals 13 residues. From germline, CDR1 is SGHNT and CDR2 YYREEE (reference sequence). This CDR3 reads CASSLQGHQPQHF. The CDR3 coding sequence is TGTGCCAGCAGCTTGCAGGGGCATCAGCCCCAGCATTTT.

J is TRBJ2-1 and V is TRBV7-3; TRBD2 is a possible D gene (5 bases). Trimming removed 5 bases at V and 15 bases at J, with 17 bases between. Germline values: CDR1 SGHTA, CDR2 FQGTGA. CDR3 length: 12 amino acids. The CDR3 reads CASSPTGRRWFF. CDR3 coding DNA: TGTGCCAGCAGCCCAACGGGGAGACGCTGGTTCTTC.